The next 11 T cell receptor beta chains were all read from a single sample in a study of T-cell reconstitution after alpha-beta-depleted transplantation in children. Unique molecular identifiers were incorporated into the prepared TCRbeta library. MiXCR was run by TCRdb on the PCR reads, yielding one entry per CDR3 protein. The sample carries 90,000 to 150,000 distinct CDR3 sequences, 20% to 25% recorded once. The sequenced sample was PBMCs, mostly from graft donor cells, obtained 180 days after TCRalphabeta/CD19-depleted stem cell transplant. The receptors derive from a male patient between 2 and 10 years old who had a stem cell transplant for chronic granulomatous disease, so the T cells may come from the graft donor.

This clonotype appeared many times. The rearrangement uses TRBV20-1 and TRBJ2-1, with D possibly being TRBD1 (5 bases). Deletions cut 6 bases from V and 3 bases from J, with 15 bases between. Germline assignment: CDR1 DFQATT and CDR2 SNEGSKA (reference sequence). The CDR3 contains 14 residues. The CDR3 DNA follows: TGCAGTGCGGTACAAGGGGCTTTCTACAATGAGCAGTTCTTC. It yields the protein CSAVQGAFYNEQFF.

The genes are TRBV20-1 and TRBJ2-5, with D perhaps assigned TRBD1 or TRBD2 (6 bases each). Trimming pared 2 bases from V and 3 bases from J, leaving 16 bases between. Germline V lookup: CDR1 DFQATT, CDR2 SNEGSKA (reference sequence). The CDR3 contains 15 residues. The CDR3, as DNA: TGCAGTGCTAGATCGCATCGGGGGCTCGAAGAGACCCAGTACTTC. This sequence encodes CSARSHRGLEETQYF.

This clonotype has just a few counts. CDR3 sequence: CASSQTGGRLYEQYF. The CDR3 bases are TGTGCCAGCAGCCAGACGGGAGGACGCCTCTACGAGCAGTACTTC. The chain is built from TRBV5-6 and TRBJ2-7; TRBD2 matches at 7 bases. The CDR3 runs to 15 residues. The germline V gene encodes CDR1 SGHDT and CDR2 YYEEEE. The J segment lost 3 bases and the V segment lost 4 bases, leaving 10 bases of the junction unmatched.

This sequence joins TRBV9 and TRBJ1-1; weak D call: TRBD1 (5 bases). With 0 bases removed from V and 4 bases from J, the gap between germline ends came to 10 bases. Germline-derived CDR1 and CDR2 are SGDLS and YYNGEE. The CDR3 is 14 residues long. The CDR3 is CASSVALTATEAFF. In nucleotides, the CDR3 is TGTGCCAGCAGCGTAGCGCTGACAGCCACTGAAGCTTTCTTT.

At least ten counts were recorded for this clonotype. V gene TRBV12-3 or TRBV12-4 combines with J gene TRBJ2-1; D is uncertain. The CDR3 is 12 residues long. V shed 5 bases and J shed 2 bases, with 4 bases lying between them. CDR3 sequence: CASSPAYNEQFF. DNA of the CDR3: TGTGCCAGCAGTCCCGCCTACAATGAGCAGTTCTTC.

This clonotype occurred many times. The V call is TRBV25-1, the J call TRBJ2-3; D remains ambiguous. CDR1 and CDR2 (germline): MGHDK, SYGVNS. CDR3 length: 15 amino acids. V dropped 0 bases and J dropped 4 bases, with 11 bases sitting between them. DNA for the CDR3: TGTGCCAGCAGTGAATATGAGGACGCCTCAGATACGCAGTATTTT. Translated: CASSEYEDASDTQYF.

The genes are TRBV11-1 and TRBJ1-3; a weak D match, TRBD1 (6 bases). Trimming removed 2 bases from V and 4 bases from J, with 21 bases in between. The length of the CDR3 is 18 residues. Germline V gene data show CDR1 as SGHAT and CDR2 as FQDESV (reference sequence). Here the CDR3 reads CASSLRGQLMPPGNTIYF. In DNA form, the CDR3 reads TGTGCCAGCAGCTTAAGAGGACAGCTCATGCCACCCGGAAACACCATATATTTT.

This clonotype was seen more than once but under ten times. The chain couples TRBV20-1 to TRBJ2-3; TRBD2 agrees at 12 bases. This CDR3 contains 16 residues. The trim removed 5 bases at V and 0 bases at J, leaving 6 bases unmatched. Germline V lookup: CDR1 DFQATT, CDR2 SNEGSKA (reference sequence). The CDR3 reads CSALYGTSGSTDTQYF. In DNA form, the CDR3 reads TGCAGTGCTCTCTACGGGACTAGCGGGAGCACAGATACGCAGTATTTT.

This clonotype was counted at least ten times. This CDR3 is CASSPGGGTDTQYF. The CDR3 DNA follows: TGTGCCAGCAGCCCCGGGGGTGGCACAGATACGCAGTATTTT. J is TRBJ2-3 and V is TRBV7-2; perhaps TRBD2 as D (6 bases). Per the germline V gene, CDR1 is SGHTA and CDR2 is FQGNSA. The CDR3 loop spans 14 amino acids. V lost 5 bases, J lost 1 base, and 10 bases lay in between. The entire variable domain, with the rest obtained from reference TRBV7-2 and TRBJ2-3, is as follows: GAGVSQSPSNKVTEKGKDVELRCDPISGHTALYWYRQSLGQGLEFLIYFQGNSAPDKSGLPSDRFSAERTGGSVSTLTIQRTQQEDSAVYLCASSPGGGTDTQYFGPGTRLTVL.

This clonotype has just a few counts. The J gene is TRBJ2-5, the V gene TRBV3-1; either TRBD1 or TRBD2 may fit D (5 bases each). The CDR3 is 15 residues long. Germline V gene data show CDR1 as LGHDT and CDR2 as YNNKEL (reference sequence). V was shortened by 4 bases and J by 10 bases, with 22 bases between the two germline ends. Here the CDR3 reads CASSPYPGRSNIQYF. As DNA, the CDR3 is TGTGCCAGCAGCCCTTACCCGGGACGAAGTAACATCCAGTACTTC.

The table lists this clonotype with many counts. The chain joins TRBV19 to TRBJ2-7; D call uncertain. Germline CDR1 reads LNHDA; CDR2 reads SQIVND (reference sequence). Trimming pared 10 bases from V and 6 bases from J, leaving 7 bases between. The CDR3 extends over 9 amino acids. CDR3 amino acids: CATLGEQYF. CDR3 in DNA: TGTGCCACTCTCGGCGAGCAGTACTTC.